This T cell receptor beta chain was obtained from a study of shared clonotypes between healthy human individuals (dated by TCRdb to about 2020). About the investigation overall: A few men and two women, aged 18 to 49 years, made up the cohort. Per donor, three plates each were used for CD4 naive and CD4 memory, two for CD8 naive, and one for CD8 memory. To estimate repertoire size and how much clonotype sharing occurs between individuals, the study deeply sequenced the blood TCR repertoires of about five healthy adults. To increase sequencing depth and limit assay-specific biases, different laboratories used diverse techniques to prepare libraries and sequence TCR repertoires. Per donor, leukapheresis produced somewhere between about 0.94 and 9.5 billion PBMCs. The study at large found these results: Naive subsets generally had larger estimated clonotype richness than memory subsets did. Sharing across a few donors was observed for around 5% of naive CD4, under 4% of naive CD8, 2% to 2.5% of memory CD4, and roughly 0.4% of memory CD8 clonotypes. Clonotypes shared by all four sorted-subset donors showed higher generation probabilities than non-shared clonotypes. Pairwise subsampling led to the expectation that sequencing depth would affect the degree of clonotype sharing among donors. Even with the large sequencing depth, rarefaction of the sorted-subset datasets indicated that sequencing was incomplete. Sampling was restricted to blood, and TCR repertoires in tissues likely differ from the TCR repertoires found in blood. The genetic and exposure-history diversity represented was limited by the small number of donors.

As for this clone: Its target antigen remains unknown. No much larger clonotype is one base removed from it; base qualities were not supplied.

V was cut back by 2 bases and J by 3 bases, leaving a gap of 10 bases between them. The CDR3, from cysteine to phenylalanine, totals 14 residues. Only CDR3 DNA remains: 42 bases, in frame from the first base. The germline V gene yields SGHRS for CDR1 and YFSETQ for CDR2. Using the deep immunoSEQ assay, TCR CDR3 regions were amplified from genomic DNA by multiplex PCR. Genomic DNA extracted from each cell subset was distributed evenly over all wells of several immunoSEQ 96-well plates, and each plate served as one replicate. Each replicate PCR for sorted subsets received about 200 ng genomic DNA, equal to roughly 33,000 T cell genomes. The purified libraries were quantified using a Qubit 3.0 fluorometer, sized with a Bioanalyzer 2100, and then quantified again using the KAPA Library Quantification kit. Each immunoSEQ 96-well plate was sequenced on its own single-read 150-cycle Illumina NextSeq 550 flow cell. In the original analysis: Because the immunoSEQ output included only junctional sequences and no quality scores, the filtering could not be the same as the filtering used for full-length reads. Sequences were annotated with PyIR, a Python wrapper for IgBLAST v1.9, using IMGT germline references to assign V/J genes and CDR3. Reads with weak V/J assignments (E-value above 1e-6), missing CDR3, stop codons, out-of-frame junctions, or ambiguous translated residues were removed. V3J clonotypes were defined by identical inferred V gene, J gene, and CDR3 amino acid sequence. The percentage overlap between two repertoires was calculated by dividing the number of shared unique clonotypes by the size of the smaller repertoire. Repertoire richness was assessed with RTK rarefaction, the Chao1 estimator, and Recon v2.1 estimates of unobserved clonotypes. Generation probabilities were computed with OLGA for all TCRbeta clonotypes obtained by the gDNA method from several donors. TCRdb holds this immuneACCESS table with in-frame rearrangements only. Some clones are missing; in checked studies, unresolved V genes explain under half, and the rest has no known cause. D and trimming come from the DNA, and the V and J calls and clone size come from that table. In this sample the table shows millions of clones, about 92% of which occur a single time. The ten largest account for 0.39% of the sample.

Donors were healthy HIV-negative adults with no recently reported acute infections or vaccinations. All donors were Caucasian adults living in Nashville, Tennessee, USA. CD4+ T cells were enriched through magnetic negative selection, after which naive cells were positively selected on CD45RA and the remaining negative fraction served as the memory subset. After blood collection by leukapheresis, PBMCs were isolated using Ficoll-Histopaque density gradient centrifugation and then cryopreserved in the vapor phase of liquid nitrogen. Purity and quantity of every magnetically sorted T cell population were checked by analytical flow cytometry. Genomic DNA was isolated from each sorted fraction and quantified by UV absorbance on a Nanodrop 2000c.

The receptor was isolated from a man younger than 35 in good health. Some clones in this sample may be carry-over from other donors' samples. This chain is built from TRBV5-1 and TRBJ2-3, with no D gene named confidently. The specimen was naive CD4+ T cells from PBMCs. Read against the paper, the sample's cell subset or site label means: CD45RA+ positively selected. The CDR3 protein: CASSFQKGTDTQYF. Here is the DNA: TGCGCCAGCAGCTTTCAGAAAGGGACAGATACGCAGTATTTT.